This TCR beta chain was profiled in a study of T cell responses to AZD1222 COVID-19 vaccine. Study results and limitations: When two AZD1222 doses had been given, Spike-specific TCR breadth and depth rose. The CD4 TCRs associated with vaccination extended across spike and predominated at 160-218 and 743-854.

Concerning this clone itself: Its antigen remains unidentified.

Produced via immunoSEQ multiplex PCR; TCRdb's table is partial and in-frame only. Of some 280,000 clones listed, around 93% are singletons. With 4 bases removed from V and 3 bases from J, the gap between germline ends came to 13 bases. This CDR3 is 14 amino acids long. Germline V gives CDR1 MNHEY, CDR2 SMNVEV (reference sequence). This rearrangement joins TRBV27 to TRBJ2-7; a possible D gene is TRBD2 (6 bases). The sample consisted of peripheral blood, taken 28 days after the second AZD1222 dose. The TCR originated in an adult who received the AZD1222 COVID-19 vaccine. The CDR3 protein is CASSSRGSSYEQYF. In DNA, the CDR3 is TGTGCCAGCAGTTCGCGGGGTTCCAGCTACGAGCAGTACTTC.